The rows below give T cell receptor beta chains drawn from one sample of a study of cytomegalovirus exposure and HLA in healthy donors. Assay used: immunoSEQ multiplex PCR; TCRdb lists only in-frame clones, some missing. The data hold some 100,000 clones, with more than 75% observed a single time. The specimen sequenced was PBMCs. All receptors derive from a woman aged 50 to 65 in good health and CMV-seropositive. Each CDR3 is given with its conserved first and last residue. A D gene is named only where the DNA matches it firmly. Expanded clones get a size class; other rows say once, few or many, or leave the size out.

>TRBJ2-1|TRBD2|TRBV11-2|-
TGTGCCAGCAGCTCAGGGACTAGCGGGGGGTCCGCGGAGCAGTTCTTC
CASSSGTSGGSAEQFF
>TRBJ1-5|-|TRBV23-1|-
TGCGCCAGCAGTCAATCGGGGCAGGGAACCCAGCCCCAGCATTTT
CASSQSGQGTQPQHF
>TRBJ2-7|-|TRBV12-5|-
TGTGCTAGTGGTTTGGGGCAGTTTAAGTACGAGCAGTACTTC
CASGLGQFKYEQYF
>TRBJ1-2|TRBD1|TRBV5-4|once
TGTGCCAGCAGCCCGGGACAGTCTAAAAATAACTATGGCTACACCTTC
CASSPGQSKNNYGYTF
>TRBJ2-7|TRBD1|TRBV9|once
TGTGCCAGCAGCGCCCATAGCCGGGACAGTATTTACGAGCAGTACTTC
CASSAHSRDSIYEQYF
>TRBJ2-1|-|TRBV11-2|once
TGTGCCAGCAGCTTCGGACCGAGCGGCAATGAGCAGTTCTTC
CASSFGPSGNEQFF
>TRBJ1-5|-|TRBV11-2|once
TGTGCCAGCAGCTTGGGGGGGGCAGCCGGCCGGCCCCAGCATTTT
CASSLGGAAGRPQHF
>TRBJ1-2|-|TRBV2|-
TGTGCCAGTGTACAGGGACGGTATGGCTACACCTTC
CASVQGRYGYTF
>TRBJ1-4|-|TRBV7-2|-
TGTGCCAGCAGCTTAGGATTGAGGGTGTTTTTT
CASSLGLRVFF
>TRBJ1-1|-|TRBV19|few
TGTGCCAGTAGTCCAGTAGGAGGGGTGACTGAAGCTTTCTTT
CASSPVGGVTEAFF
>TRBJ1-2|-|TRBV10-3|few
TGTGCCATCAGTGAGTCGTCCCTCTCGTATGGCTACACCTTC
CAISESSLSYGYTF
>TRBJ1-5|TRBD1|TRBV6-5|-
TGTGCCAGCAGTTATGACAGGGGTCAGCCCCAGCATTTT
CASSYDRGQPQHF
>TRBJ2-7|-|TRBV29-1|-
TGCAGCGTTGAACGGCGGGGCGAGCAGTACTTC
CSVERRGEQYF
>TRBJ2-5|-|TRBV2|-
TGTGCCAGCAGTGCCGAAGAGACCCAGTACTTC
CASSAEETQYF
>TRBJ1-5|TRBD1|TRBV6-5|few
TGTGCCAGCAGATATGGACAGGGGGCGGACCAGCCCCAGCATTTT
CASRYGQGADQPQHF
>TRBJ1-2|TRBD1|TRBV27|-
TGTGCCAGCAGTTCCTGGACAGGGGGGCGGAGCTATGGCTACACCTTC
CASSSWTGGRSYGYTF
>TRBJ1-3|TRBD1|TRBV7-9|-
TGTGCCAGCAGCTTCGATCCGGGACAGGGGTTCTCTGGAAACACCATATATTTT
CASSFDPGQGFSGNTIYF
>TRBJ2-1|-|TRBV27|-
TGTGCCAGCAGTCACCGGGACACACTCACAGAGCAGTTCTTC
CASSHRDTLTEQFF
>TRBJ2-5|TRBD2|TRBV7-3|few
TGTGCCAGCAGCCCTCGACTAGCGGGAGGGGGAGAGACCCAGTACTTC
CASSPRLAGGGETQYF
>TRBJ2-7|-|TRBV6-1|-
TGTGCCAGCTCAGACGGGTCTGAGTACGAGCAGTACTTC
CASSDGSEYEQYF
>TRBJ2-1|-|TRBV14|-
TGTGCCAGCAGCCAATTATTTAATGAGCAGTTCTTC
CASSQLFNEQFF
>TRBJ2-1|TRBD2|TRBV7-9|once
TGTTCCAGCAGCTCCAGGACTAGCGGGAGTTGGGATGAGCAGTTCTTC
CSSSSRTSGSWDEQFF
>TRBJ2-5|TRBD2|TRBV9|-
TGTGCCAGCAGCCTTGGGACTAGCGGGATCCAAGAGACCCAGTACTTC
CASSLGTSGIQETQYF
>TRBJ2-3|-|TRBV10-1|-
TGCGCCAGCAGTGAGTCAGGAGGTGGCACAGATACGCAGTATTTT
CASSESGGGTDTQYF
>TRBJ2-3|TRBD2|TRBV7-6|-
TGTGCCAGCAGCCTAGCGGGAGTGGATACGCAGTATTTT
CASSLAGVDTQYF
>TRBJ1-3|TRBD1|TRBV7-9|-
TGTGCCAGCAGCCACCGGGCAGGGGGCCTTAAGAGCTCTGGAAACACCATATATTTT
CASSHRAGGLKSSGNTIYF
>TRBJ1-5|TRBD1|TRBV30|-
TGTGCCTGGACGCTAAGAGGGGACAGGCCGCCTTTGAGTCAGCCCCAGCATTTT
CAWTLRGDRPPLSQPQHF
>TRBJ1-2|TRBD1|TRBV25-1|-
TGTGCCAGCAATCAGGGACAGGGGGCCTATGGCTACACCTTC
CASNQGQGAYGYTF
>TRBJ2-1|TRBD2|TRBV7-3|once
TGTGCCAGCAGCTCCCTGGGAGCGGGGAATGAGCAGTTCTTC
CASSSLGAGNEQFF
>TRBJ2-7|TRBD2|TRBV6-5|once
TGTGCCAGCAGTTACAAGGGCGGGAGATACGAGCAGTACTTC
CASSYKGGRYEQYF
>TRBJ2-7|-|TRBV5-1|few
TGCGCCAGCAGTACAGAGACGGCCTACGAGCAGTACTTC
CASSTETAYEQYF
>TRBJ1-1|-|TRBV29-1|few
TGCAGCGTTGGGTTCTTGGCAGGCAACACTGAAGCTTTCTTT
CSVGFLAGNTEAFF
>TRBJ2-7|-|TRBV6-5|-
TGTGCCAGCAGCAGGACAGCTTCCTCCTACGAGCAGTACTTC
CASSRTASSYEQYF
>TRBJ1-1|-|TRBV30|-
TGTGCCTGGAGTTTTACTTCAATAGCTGAAGCTTTCTTT
CAWSFTSIAEAFF
>TRBJ2-1|TRBD1|TRBV7-9|few
TGTGCCAGCAGCTTAAGGACAGGGTCGAATGAGCAGTTCTTC
CASSLRTGSNEQFF
>TRBJ1-2|-|TRBV21-1|-
TGTGCCAGCAGCAAAGACCGTTCGGGGGGCCCCTTCTATGGCTACACCTTC
CASSKDRSGGPFYGYTF
>TRBJ1-4|-|TRBV4-1|-
TGCGCCAGCAGCCAGTACCAGGAGGACGAAAAACTGTTTTTT
CASSQYQEDEKLFF